The 7 T cell receptor beta chains below come from one sample, sequenced in a study of cytomegalovirus exposure and HLA in healthy donors. With 60 Vbeta and 13 Jbeta primers, the PCR was carried out. Sequenced by immunoSEQ multiplex PCR; TCRdb stores in-frame clones only, minus some. The profile shows 160,000 or so clones, 70% to 80% of them singletons. The sequenced sample was PBMCs. The receptors come from a man younger than 35 in good health and CMV-seropositive.

V gene TRBV2 combines with J gene TRBJ2-2; perhaps TRBD1 as D (5 bases). The CDR3 spans 15 residues. The V gene's germline CDR1 is SNHLY and CDR2 FYNNEI. With 6 bases removed from V and 5 bases from J, the gap between germline ends came to 16 bases. CDR3 nucleotides: TGTGCCAGCAGCACCCCCAAGGACATGACCGGGGAGCTGTTTTTT. It translates to CASSTPKDMTGELFF.

The rearrangement joins TRBV27 to TRBJ2-3; possible D gene TRBD1, 6 bases. The ends were cut back, 5 bases at V and 0 bases at J, with 18 bases in the middle. Per germline, CDR1 MNHEY and CDR2 SMNVEV (reference sequence). This CDR3 region has 17 residues. The CDR3 region has the DNA TGTGCCAGCAGTATGAAACGACAGGTCTTTAGCACAGATACGCAGTATTTT. Translated: CASSMKRQVFSTDTQYF.

The V gene is TRBV30, the J gene TRBJ1-2, with 7 positions matching TRBD1. The germline CDR1 and CDR2 sequences are GTSNPN and SVGIG (reference sequence). Losses at the gene ends were 8 bases for V and 4 bases for J; bases not matched to a gene: 7. The CDR3 is 12 residues long. CDR3 residues: CAGNRGGYGYTF. In DNA, the CDR3 is TGTGCCGGAAACAGGGGAGGCTATGGCTACACCTTC.

This sequence joins TRBV7-2 and TRBJ2-5; D possibly corresponds to TRBD2 (6 bases). Germline V gene lookup returns CDR1 SGHTA and CDR2 FQGNSA. The CDR3 covers 14 residues. The V and J ends lost 1 base and 2 bases respectively, with 8 bases between them. This CDR3 reads CASSLGDWQETQYF. CDR3 bases: TGTGCCAGCAGCTTAGGGGACTGGCAAGAGACCCAGTACTTC.

This clone was seen more than once but under ten times. This chain connects TRBV28 to TRBJ1-5; 7 bases align to TRBD1. Germline V gene lookup returns CDR1 MDHEN and CDR2 SYDVKM. V gave up 5 bases and J gave up 5 bases; unmatched junction bases: 12. The CDR3 has 16 amino acids. This chain's CDR3 is CASSRAGTAYDQPQHF. CDR3 nucleotide sequence: TGTGCCAGCAGTCGAGCCGGGACAGCTTACGATCAGCCCCAGCATTTT.

This sequence joins TRBV19 and TRBJ2-7, with D perhaps TRBD1 (6 bases). The CDR3 totals 12 residues. From germline, CDR1 is LNHDA and CDR2 SQIVND (reference sequence). V was trimmed by 6 bases and J by 3 bases, leaving 9 bases between them. CDR3: CASRGAGYEQYF. As DNA, the CDR3 is TGTGCCAGTAGGGGGGCGGGCTACGAGCAGTACTTC.

This chain uses TRBV11-2 with TRBJ2-5; tentatively, D is TRBD1 (5 bases). Germline-derived CDR1 and CDR2 are SGHAT and FQNNGV. V lost 0 bases to trimming and J lost 2 bases, with 7 bases between them. This CDR3 has 14 amino acids. The CDR3 DNA reads as TGTGCCAGCAGCTTAGAGGCAGGGCAAGAGACCCAGTACTTC. Translation gives CASSLEAGQETQYF.